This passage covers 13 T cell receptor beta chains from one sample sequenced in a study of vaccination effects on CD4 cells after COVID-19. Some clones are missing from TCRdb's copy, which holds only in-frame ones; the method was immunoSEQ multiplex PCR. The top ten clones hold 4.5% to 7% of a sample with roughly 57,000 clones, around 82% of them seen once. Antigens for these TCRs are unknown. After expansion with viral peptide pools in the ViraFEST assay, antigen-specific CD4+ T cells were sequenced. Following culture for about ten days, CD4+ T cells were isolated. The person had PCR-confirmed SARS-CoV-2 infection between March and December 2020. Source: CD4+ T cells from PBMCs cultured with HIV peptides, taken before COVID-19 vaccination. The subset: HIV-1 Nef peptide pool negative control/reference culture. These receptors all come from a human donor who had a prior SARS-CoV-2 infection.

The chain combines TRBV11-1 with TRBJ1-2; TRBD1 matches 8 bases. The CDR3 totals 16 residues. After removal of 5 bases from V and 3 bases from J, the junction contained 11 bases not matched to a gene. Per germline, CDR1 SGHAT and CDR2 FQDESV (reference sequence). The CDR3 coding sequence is TGTGCCAGCAGCGTATTGACAGGGGCCGGGGACTATGGCTACACCTTC. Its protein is CASSVLTGAGDYGYTF.

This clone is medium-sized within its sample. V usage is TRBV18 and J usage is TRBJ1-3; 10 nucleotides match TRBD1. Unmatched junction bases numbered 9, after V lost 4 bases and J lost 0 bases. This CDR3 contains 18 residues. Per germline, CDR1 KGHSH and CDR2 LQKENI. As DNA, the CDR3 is TGTGCCAGCTCACGGGGGACAGGGGAAGGCTCCTCTGGAAACACCATATATTTT. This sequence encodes CASSRGTGEGSSGNTIYF.

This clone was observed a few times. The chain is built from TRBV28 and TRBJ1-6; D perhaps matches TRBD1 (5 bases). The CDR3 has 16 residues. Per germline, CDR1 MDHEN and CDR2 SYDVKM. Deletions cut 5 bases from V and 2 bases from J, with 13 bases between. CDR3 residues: CASSKPAGPYNSPLHF. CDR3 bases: TGTGCCAGCAGTAAACCAGCAGGGCCCTATAATTCACCCCTCCACTTT. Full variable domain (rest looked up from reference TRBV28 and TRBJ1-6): DVKVTQSSRYLVKRTGEKVFLECVQDMDHENMFWYRQDPGLGLRLIYFSYDVKMKEKGDIPEGYSVSREKKERFSLILESASTNQTSMYLCASSKPAGPYNSPLHFGNGTRLTVT.

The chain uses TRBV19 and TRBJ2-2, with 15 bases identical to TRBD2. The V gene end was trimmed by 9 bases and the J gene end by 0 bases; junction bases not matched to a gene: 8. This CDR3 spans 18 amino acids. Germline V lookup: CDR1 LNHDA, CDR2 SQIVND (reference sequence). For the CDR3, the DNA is TGTGCCAGCAAACCGGGGACTAGCGGGAGGTCGAACACCGGGGAGCTGTTTTTT. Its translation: CASKPGTSGRSNTGELFF.

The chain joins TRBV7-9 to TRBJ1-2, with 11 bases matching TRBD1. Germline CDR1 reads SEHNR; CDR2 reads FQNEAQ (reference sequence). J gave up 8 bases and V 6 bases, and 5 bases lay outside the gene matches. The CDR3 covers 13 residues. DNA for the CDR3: TGTGCCAGCAGTCGGGACAGGGGGGTCGGCTACACCTTC. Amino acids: CASSRDRGVGYTF. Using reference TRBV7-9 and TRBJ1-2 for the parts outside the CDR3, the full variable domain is DTGVSQNPRHKITKRGQNVTFRCDPISEHNRLYWYRQTLGQGPEFLTYFQNEAQLEKSRLLSDRFSAERPKGSFSTLEIQRTEQGDSAMYLCASSRDRGVGYTFGSGTRLTVV.

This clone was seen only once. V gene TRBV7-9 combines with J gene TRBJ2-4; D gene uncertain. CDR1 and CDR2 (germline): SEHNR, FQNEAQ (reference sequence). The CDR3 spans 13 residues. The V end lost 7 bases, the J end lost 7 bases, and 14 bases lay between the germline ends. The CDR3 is CASIPKGRNIQYF. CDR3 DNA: TGTGCCAGCATCCCCAAAGGGCGGAACATTCAGTACTTC.

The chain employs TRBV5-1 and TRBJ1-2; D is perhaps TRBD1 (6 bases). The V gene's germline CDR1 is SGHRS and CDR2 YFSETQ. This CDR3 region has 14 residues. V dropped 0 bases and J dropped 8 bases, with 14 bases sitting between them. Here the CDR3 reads CASSLDAGGDGYTF. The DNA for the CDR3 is TGCGCCAGCAGCTTGGACGCCGGGGGCGACGGCTACACCTTC.

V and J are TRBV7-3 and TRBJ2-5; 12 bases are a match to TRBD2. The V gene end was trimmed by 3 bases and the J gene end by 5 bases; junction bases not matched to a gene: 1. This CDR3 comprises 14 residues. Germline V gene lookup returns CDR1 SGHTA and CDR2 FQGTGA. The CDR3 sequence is CASSFGLAGETQYF. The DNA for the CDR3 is TGTGCCAGCAGCTTCGGACTAGCGGGGGAGACCCAGTACTTC.

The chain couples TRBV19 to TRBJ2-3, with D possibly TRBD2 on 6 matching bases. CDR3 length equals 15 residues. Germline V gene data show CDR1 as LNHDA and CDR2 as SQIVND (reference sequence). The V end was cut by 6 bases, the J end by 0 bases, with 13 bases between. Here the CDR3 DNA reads TGTGCCAGTAGGAAAGGACTAATGAGCACAGATACGCAGTATTTT. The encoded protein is CASRKGLMSTDTQYF.

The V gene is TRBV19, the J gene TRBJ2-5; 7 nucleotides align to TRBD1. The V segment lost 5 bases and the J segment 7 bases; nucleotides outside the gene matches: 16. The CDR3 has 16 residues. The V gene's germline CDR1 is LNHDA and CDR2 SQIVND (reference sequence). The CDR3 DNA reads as TGTGCCAGTAGTTCCCCCCCGGGACAGCGGTGGGGGACCCAGTACTTC. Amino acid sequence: CASSSPPGQRWGTQYF.

Written as DNA, the CDR3 is TGCAGCGTTACGTCGGCGGACACTAGCACAGATACGCAGTATTTT. It translates to CSVTSADTSTDTQYF. This chain joins TRBV29-1 and TRBJ2-3; maybe TRBD1 (5 bases). Germline-derived CDR1 and CDR2 are SQVTM and ANQGSEA. V lost 5 bases to trimming and J lost 0 bases, with 15 bases between them. The CDR3 consists of 15 residues.

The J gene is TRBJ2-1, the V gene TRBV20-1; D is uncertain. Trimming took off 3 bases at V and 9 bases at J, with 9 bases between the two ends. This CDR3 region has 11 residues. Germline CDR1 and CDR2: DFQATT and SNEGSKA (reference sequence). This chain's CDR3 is CSASIALEQFF. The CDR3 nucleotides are TGCAGTGCTAGTATTGCCCTTGAGCAGTTCTTC.

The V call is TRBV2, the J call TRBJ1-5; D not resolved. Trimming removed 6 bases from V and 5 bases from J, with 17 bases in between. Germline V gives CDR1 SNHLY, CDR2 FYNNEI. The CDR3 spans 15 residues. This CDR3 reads CASSGDAWGDQPQHF. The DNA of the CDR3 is TGTGCCAGCAGCGGAGACGCGTGGGGAGATCAGCCCCAGCATTTT.